The clone carrying this TCR beta chain was picked up many times. This entry belongs to a study of kidney transplant recipient with SARS-CoV-2 infection. Trimming cost V 2 bases and J 2 bases, with 13 bases left between them. This CDR3 spans 16 amino acids. Looked up from germline, CDR1 is PRHDT and CDR2 is FYEKMQ (reference sequence). TCRdb fed the reads into MiXCR, producing one record per CDR3 protein. The data contain approximately 240,000 distinct CDR3 sequences, 25% to 30% of them seen just once; the ten biggest clones take up under 9.5%. The sequenced sample was a blood sample, obtained at baseline and on day 111 from a kidney transplant recipient. This receptor was identified in a male patient younger than 45 who had COVID-19 and was a kidney transplant recipient. Some of the T cells might come from the graft donor. The chain has TRBV13 and TRBJ2-1; tentative D call: TRBD1 (5 bases). The CDR3: CASSLRSRAPYNEQFF. DNA for the CDR3: TGTGCCAGCAGCTTACGGTCCAGGGCCCCCTACAATGAGCAGTTCTTC.